This T cell receptor (beta chain) was identified in a study of blood T cell repertoires in COVID-19. The protocol was immunoSEQ multiplex PCR, while the TCRdb copy is restricted to in-frame clones and leaves out a portion. This sample has under 300,000 clones, with 70% to 90% found just once. CDR1 MNHEY and CDR2 SVGAGI come from the germline V gene. V was pared by 2 bases and J by 2 bases, with 7 bases of the junction left unmatched. This CDR3 contains 16 residues. Specimen: PBMCs or T cells enriched from blood (not recorded which). The source of this sequence is a man aged 18-30 years who had recovered from COVID-19. The chain is built from TRBV6-5 and TRBJ2-7; TRBD1 matches at 9 bases. The CDR3 DNA is TGTGCCAGCAGTTACGCCGGACAGGGGTTCCCCTACGAGCAGTACTTC. Protein: CASSYAGQGFPYEQYF.